Included here is one T cell receptor beta chain sequence, with context. What it binds is not known. Primers included in the PCR were 60 Vbeta and 13 Jbeta primers. Per the study methods: A later analysis counted approximately 88 million unique TCR beta chains, some 10 million shared. Profiled with immunoSEQ multiplex PCR; TCRdb holds only in-frame clones, not every one. The D gene and trimming were derived from the DNA, and the V and J assignments and clone size from that table. The sample has 97,000 or so clones; 50% to 70% are singletons. CDR1 SNHLY and CDR2 FYNNEI come from the germline V gene. The CDR3 covers 15 residues. Deletions cut 8 bases from V and 1 base from J, with 17 bases between. These data belong to a study of cytomegalovirus exposure and HLA in healthy donors. Study results and limitations: As confirmed in vitro, a few CMV-associated chains were specific for CMV antigens. Later work found most CMV-associated TCR beta chains apparently HLA-restricted. In a later analysis, specific HLA alleles were associated with 15,000 to 20,000 TCR beta sequences at a 0.05 false discovery rate.

Sequencing was performed on PBMCs. The receptor comes from a human donor in good health. The J gene is TRBJ2-5, the V gene TRBV2; D is unclear. The CDR3 loop is CASSSEISIQETQYF. CDR3 in DNA: TGTGCCAGCTCCAGCGAAATATCAATCCAAGAGACCCAGTACTTC.